This TCR beta chain emerged from a study of early T cells in non-severe SARS-CoV-2 infection. General study findings and limits: Anti-spike CD8 specificities were favored by VDJdb matching, whose results missed private and CD4 specificities.

This clonotype was detected a few times. Its antigen remains unknown. TCRdb re-analysed the 5' RACE reads in MiXCR, keeping a single row per CDR3 protein. This sample has 70,000 to 95,000 distinct CDR3 sequences, with 14% to 15% found just once. The CDR3 length is 20 residues. Germline V gene sequence: CDR1 SGHTA, CDR2 FQGNSA. V shed 0 bases and J 3 bases; nucleotides not matched to a gene: 19. The sample taken for sequencing was whole blood. The TCR was taken from an adult who was a healthcare worker with PCR-confirmed SARS-CoV-2 infection or an uninfected control (not recorded which). The chain is built from TRBV7-2 and TRBJ2-5, with 7 bases aligning to TRBD2. The CDR3 sequence: CASSLASGAAGNSRKETQYF. The CDR3 bases are TGTGCCAGCAGCTTAGCGTCGGGTGCAGCGGGGAACTCCAGGAAAGAGACCCAGTACTTC.